This entry lists 22 T cell receptor beta chains sequenced from one sample in a study of CD8+ T cells in alopecia areata. The treatment here: oral pan-JAK inhibitor, 5-10 mg twice daily. The sequencing template was cDNA reverse transcribed from extracted RNA. TCRdb's table, derived via immunoSEQ multiplex PCR, lists solely in-frame clones and lacks some. The repertoire holds roughly 40,000 clones, with 50% to 70% as singletons. The starting material was CD8+ T cells sorted from blood, obtained at week 4, from a patient treated with tofacitinib. The receptor set was obtained from a human donor with alopecia areata.

This sequence joins TRBV29-1 and TRBJ2-7; no clear D. The V end was cut by 6 bases, the J end by 6 bases, with 15 bases between. Germline lookup yields CDR1 SQVTM and CDR2 ANQGSEA. The CDR3 has 12 residues. Written as DNA, the CDR3 is TGCAGCGTCCCGGTCGCCGCCGGCGAGCAGTACTTC. This gives the protein CSVPVAAGEQYF.

The chain has TRBV29-1 and TRBJ2-2, with TRBD2 identical over 7 bases. This CDR3 spans 15 amino acids. The germline gives CDR1 SQVTM, CDR2 ANQGSEA. The V segment lost 2 bases and the J segment 1 base; nucleotides outside the gene matches: 4. The CDR3 spells CSVEQAGENTGELFF. CDR3 nucleotide sequence: TGCAGCGTTGAACAGGCGGGGGAGAACACCGGGGAGCTGTTTTTT.

The chain employs TRBV5-6 and TRBJ1-1, with D perhaps matching TRBD1 (6 bases). The V end lost 6 bases, the J end lost 5 bases, and 14 bases lay between the germline ends. The CDR3 has 13 residues. Germline CDR1 SGHDT, CDR2 YYEEEE. In DNA, the CDR3 is TGTGCCAGCACGGCAGGGGAGTATACTGAAGCTTTCTTT. It translates to CASTAGEYTEAFF.

The chain recombines TRBV7-6 with TRBJ1-4, with 7 bases fitting TRBD1. Germline-derived CDR1 and CDR2 are SGHVS and FNYEAQ. The CDR3 contains 15 residues. V lost 6 bases to trimming and J lost 6 bases; unmatched junction nucleotides: 10. The DNA for the CDR3 is TGTGCCAGCAGTCAGACGACAGGGACTTATGAAAAACTGTTTTTT. Translation gives CASSQTTGTYEKLFF.

V is TRBV30 and J is TRBJ1-2, with D uncertain. Germline V gene sequence: CDR1 GTSNPN, CDR2 SVGIG (reference sequence). This CDR3 contains 11 residues. V was cut by 2 bases and J by 8 bases, with 9 bases left in between. CDR3 DNA: TGTGCCTGGAGTAGGGAGCGCGGCTACACCTTC. Encoded protein: CAWSRERGYTF.

This chain uses TRBV13 with TRBJ2-3; 9 nucleotides agree with TRBD1. Germline trimming cut 5 bases from V and 1 base from J; bases unmatched to any gene: 7. This CDR3 is built from 16 residues. Germline V gene data show CDR1 as PRHDT and CDR2 as FYEKMQ (reference sequence). The CDR3: CASSPDRDRGTDTQYF. The CDR3 DNA reads TGTGCCAGCAGCCCAGACCGGGACAGGGGCACAGATACGCAGTATTTT.

The chain carries TRBV28 and TRBJ1-1, with D maybe TRBD1 (6 bases). The CDR3 contains 12 residues. The germline V and J ends were trimmed by 4 bases and 6 bases, with 9 bases remaining between them. Per germline, CDR1 MDHEN and CDR2 SYDVKM. CDR3 sequence reads: CASSSGGPEAFF. CDR3 DNA: TGTGCCAGCAGTTCGGGGGGGCCTGAAGCTTTCTTT.

By sample share, this clone is medium-sized. The V call is TRBV27, the J call TRBJ2-1; D not certain. Trimming took off 1 base at V and 2 bases at J, with 12 bases between the two ends. CDR3 length equals 16 residues. CDR1 is MNHEY and CDR2 is SMNVEV in the germline V gene (reference sequence). CDR3 sequence: CASSLLAGATYNEQFF. In DNA, the CDR3 is TGTGCCAGCAGTTTATTAGCAGGCGCAACCTACAATGAGCAGTTCTTC.

This clone rates as medium-sized. V gene TRBV4-3 combines with J gene TRBJ1-6; D not certain. The CDR3 has 13 amino acids. From germline, CDR1 is LGHNA and CDR2 YSLEER. V lost 2 bases and J lost 11, with 10 bases in between. CDR3 sequence reads: CASSQWTETPLHF. The DNA for the CDR3 is TGCGCCAGCAGCCAATGGACGGAGACACCCCTCCACTTT.

The rearrangement uses TRBV7-8 and TRBJ2-5, with unresolved D. The CDR3 extends over 14 amino acids. V lost 5 bases to trimming and J lost 2 bases, with 12 bases between them. The V gene's germline CDR1 is SGHVS and CDR2 FQNEAQ. The CDR3 coding sequence is TGTGCCAGCAGCCCCGTCGACGGTCAAGAGACCCAGTACTTC. It specifies CASSPVDGQETQYF.

This clone was detected once. This sequence joins TRBV15 and TRBJ2-5; possible D gene TRBD2, 6 bases. Per the germline V gene, CDR1 is LNHNV and CDR2 is YYDKDF (reference sequence). The CDR3 runs to 14 residues. V shed 1 base and J shed 3 bases, with 9 bases lying between them. CDR3 DNA sequence: TGTGCCACCAGCAGAGTTCCGGGGGAAGAGACCCAGTACTTC. Its protein is CATSRVPGEETQYF.

This chain uses TRBV27 with TRBJ2-1; perhaps TRBD2 as D (6 bases). V was clipped by 6 bases and J by 6 bases, with 15 bases between them. This CDR3 has 14 amino acids. Germline assignment: CDR1 MNHEY and CDR2 SMNVEV (reference sequence). The DNA for the CDR3 is TGTGCCAGCAGCCAGGGACTTGTCCCCAATGAGCAGTTCTTC. Residues: CASSQGLVPNEQFF.

The rearrangement links TRBV27 to TRBJ2-6; 8 positions agree with TRBD2. Germline V gene data show CDR1 as MNHEY and CDR2 as SMNVEV (reference sequence). CDR3 length: 18 residues. V lost 5 bases and J lost 0; bases outside the gene matches: 9. In DNA form, the CDR3 reads TGTGCCAGCAGTCCCCGGGGGGGACGGCCCTCTGGGGCCAACGTCCTGACTTTC. Protein sequence: CASSPRGGRPSGANVLTF.

The chain has TRBV29-1 and TRBJ2-5; the match to TRBD2 covers 9 bases. Trimming removed 3 bases from V and 1 base from J; junction bases left unmatched: 3. CDR1 and CDR2 (germline): SQVTM, ANQGSEA. The CDR3 runs to 14 residues. CDR3 amino acids: CSVELAGFQETQYF. For the CDR3, the DNA is TGCAGCGTTGAGCTAGCGGGGTTCCAAGAGACCCAGTACTTC.

This clone came up a few times. The gene calls are TRBV19 and TRBJ2-1; no reliable D call. Germline V gene lookup returns CDR1 LNHDA and CDR2 SQIVND (reference sequence). The V and J ends lost 4 bases and 10 bases respectively, with 11 bases between them. This CDR3 is built from 12 residues. In DNA, the CDR3 is TGTGCCAGTAGTACCCCACCCAAGGAGCAGTTCTTC. Its translation: CASSTPPKEQFF.

This clone was seen more than once but under ten times. The chain is built from TRBV29-1 and TRBJ1-2, with 11 bases fitting TRBD1. The V gene's germline CDR1 is SQVTM and CDR2 ANQGSEA. This CDR3 region has 16 residues. Trimming at V came to 0 bases and at J to 7 bases, leaving 10 bases not matched to a gene. CDR3 bases: TGCAGCGTTGAAGATCGCCCTTTAGGGACAGGGGGTGGCTACACCTTC. Translating gives CSVEDRPLGTGGGYTF.

As to this clone: This sample also contains other DNA sequences that code for the same CDR3. The gene calls are TRBV30 and TRBJ2-1; unclear D gene. The CDR3 extends over 11 amino acids. Trimming took 0 bases from V and 7 from J, leaving 4 bases between them. Germline lookup yields CDR1 GTSNPN and CDR2 SVGIG (reference sequence). CDR3 residues: CAWSVGNEQFF. The CDR3 DNA sequence: TGTGCCTGGAGTGTAGGAAATGAGCAGTTCTTC.

Here the CDR3 reads CASAPGPSYEQYF. In DNA form, the CDR3 reads TGTGCCAGTGCCCCGGGACCAAGTTACGAGCAGTACTTC. The chain employs TRBV19 and TRBJ2-7; tentatively, D is TRBD1 or TRBD2 (5 bases each). Germline V gene data show CDR1 as LNHDA and CDR2 as SQIVND (reference sequence). V was shortened by 8 bases and J by 4 bases, with 15 bases between the two germline ends. This CDR3 region has 13 residues.

This chain links TRBV13 with TRBJ1-2, with 9 bases matching TRBD1. The V segment lost 5 bases and the J segment 0 bases; nucleotides outside the gene matches: 7. CDR3 length equals 16 residues. CDR1 and CDR2 (germline): PRHDT, FYEKMQ (reference sequence). The CDR3 loop reads CASSQTGGNPNYGYTF. As DNA, the CDR3 is TGTGCCAGCAGCCAGACAGGGGGTAACCCTAACTATGGCTACACCTTC. The full variable domain, with the rest looked up from reference TRBV13 and TRBJ1-2, is AAGVIQSPRHLIKEKRETATLKCYPIPRHDTVYWYQQGPGQDPQFLISFYEKMQSDKGSIPDRFSAQQFSDYHSELNMSSLELGDSALYFCASSQTGGNPNYGYTFGSGTRLTVV.

This clone is large in the sample. The V and J genes are TRBV7-9 and TRBJ2-1; D remains unclear. Looked up from germline, CDR1 is SEHNR and CDR2 is FQNEAQ (reference sequence). V was pared by 4 bases and J by 6 bases, with 7 bases between. The CDR3 is made up of 12 amino acids. The chain's CDR3 is CASSSELNEQFF. The CDR3 region has the DNA TGTGCCAGCAGCTCGGAACTCAATGAGCAGTTCTTC. The variable domain in full, completed from reference TRBV7-9 and TRBJ2-1, reads DTGVSQNPRHKITKRGQNVTFRCDPISEHNRLYWYRQTLGQGPEFLTYFQNEAQLEKSRLLSDRFSAERPKGSFSTLEIQRTEQGDSAMYLCASSSELNEQFFGPGTRLTVL.

The rearrangement uses TRBV6-5 and TRBJ1-1; D is uncertain. Germline CDR1 is MNHEY and CDR2 is SVGAGI. The CDR3 has 12 residues. V lost 2 bases to trimming and J lost 4 bases, with 5 bases between them. The CDR3 DNA sequence: TGTGCCAGCAGTTACCTGGGCACTGAAGCTTTCTTT. Translated, it gives CASSYLGTEAFF.

The genes are TRBV6-5 and TRBJ2-2; D gene uncertain. Trimming shortened V by 8 bases and J by 1 base, and 5 bases separated the two germline ends. CDR3 length equals 12 residues. Germline V CDR1 and CDR2: MNHEY, SVGAGI. The CDR3 bases are TGTGCCAGCGGGAAGAACACCGGGGAGCTGTTTTTT. It encodes CASGKNTGELFF.